This T cell receptor beta chain originates from a study of OX40 agonist ivuxolimab in advanced cancers. In the study overall: Every 2 weeks, patients received ivuxolimab intravenously, dosed at 0.01 to 10 mg/kg. Findings of the study overall: At 0.1 to 3.0 mg/kg, CD4+ and CD8+ blood T cells expanded clonally by week 6. Expansion of clones was among the lowest in partial responders at 0.1-3.0 mg/kg.

With V trimmed by 6 bases and J by 3 bases, 4 bases remained unmatched. CDR1 and CDR2 from the germline V gene are MNHEY and SVGAGI. This CDR3 is 14 amino acids long. This clone was observed a single time. Antigen unknown. The repertoire was sequenced with immunoSEQ multiplex PCR; TCRdb's copy has only in-frame clones and lacks some. The sample lists 75,000 to 80,000 clones, about nine tenths occurring once. V gene TRBV6-5 combines with J gene TRBJ1-5, with 8 bases aligning to TRBD1. The specimen comprised CD4+ or CD8+ T cells sorted from blood, sampled in a trial of the OX40 agonist ivuxolimab. The TCR sequence derives from an adult with an advanced solid tumor such as melanoma, head and neck, liver or kidney cancer. Written as DNA, the CDR3 is TGTGCCAGCAGGGTGACAGGGGTCAATCAGCCCCAGCATTTT. As protein: CASRVTGVNQPQHF.